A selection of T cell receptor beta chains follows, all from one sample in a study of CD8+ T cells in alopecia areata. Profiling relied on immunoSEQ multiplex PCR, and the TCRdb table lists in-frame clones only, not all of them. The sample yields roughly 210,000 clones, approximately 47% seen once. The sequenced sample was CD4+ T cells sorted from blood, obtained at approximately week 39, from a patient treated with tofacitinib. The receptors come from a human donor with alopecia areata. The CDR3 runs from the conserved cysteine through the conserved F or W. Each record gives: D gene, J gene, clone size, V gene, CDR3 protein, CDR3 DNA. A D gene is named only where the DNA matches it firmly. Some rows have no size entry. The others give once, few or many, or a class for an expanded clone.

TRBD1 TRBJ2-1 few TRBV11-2 CASSLGLGQANEQFF TGTGCCAGCAGCTTAGGGCTAGGACAGGCGAATGAGCAGTTCTTC
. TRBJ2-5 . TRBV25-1 CASSEGGRTQYF TGTGCCAGCAGTGAAGGGGGGAGGACCCAGTACTTC
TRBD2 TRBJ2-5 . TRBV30 CAWSPTRTSGYQETQYF TGTGCCTGGAGTCCCACGAGAACTAGCGGGTACCAAGAGACCCAGTACTTC
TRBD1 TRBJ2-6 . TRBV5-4 CASSLGRQGYSGANVLTF TGTGCCAGCAGCTTGGGACGACAGGGGTACTCTGGGGCCAACGTCCTGACTTTC
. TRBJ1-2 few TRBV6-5 CASSRKGRNYGYTF TGTGCCAGCAGCCGTAAGGGCCGAAACTATGGCTACACCTTC
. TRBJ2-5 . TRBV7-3 CASSLGVRGQETQYF TGTGCCAGCAGCTTAGGCGTACGGGGACAAGAGACCCAGTACTTC
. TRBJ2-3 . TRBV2 CASRPRDTQYF TGTGCCAGCAGACCTCGGGATACGCAGTATTTT
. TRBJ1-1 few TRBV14 CASSQGRGVGTEAFF TGTGCCAGCAGCCAAGGCAGGGGAGTGGGCACTGAAGCTTTCTTT
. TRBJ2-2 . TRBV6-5 CASGLRSNTGELFF TGTGCCAGCGGTTTGCGGTCGAACACCGGGGAGCTGTTTTTT
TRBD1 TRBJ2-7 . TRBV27 CASSFTGEYEQYF TGTGCCAGCAGTTTCACAGGGGAATACGAGCAGTACTTC
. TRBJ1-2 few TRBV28 CASSSMWGYTF TGTGCCAGCAGCTCGATGTGGGGCTACACCTTC
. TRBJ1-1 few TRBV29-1 CSVAWGSNTEAFF TGCAGCGTTGCTTGGGGGTCGAACACTGAAGCTTTCTTT
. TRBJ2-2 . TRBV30 CAWFFGGALTGELFF TGTGCCTGGTTCTTTGGTGGGGCCCTAACCGGGGAGCTGTTTTTT
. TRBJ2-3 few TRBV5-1 CASSFTDTQYF TGCGCCAGCAGCTTCACAGATACGCAGTATTTT
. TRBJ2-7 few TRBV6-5 CASSPGTVSYEQYF TGTGCCAGCAGTCCCGGGACGGTCTCCTACGAGCAGTACTTC
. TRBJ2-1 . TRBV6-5 CASSYRGYEFF TGTGCCAGCAGTTACAGGGGGTACGAGTTCTTC
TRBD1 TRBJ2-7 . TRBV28 CASSLTGTGSYEQYF TGTGCCAGCAGCCTCACCGGGACAGGGTCCTACGAGCAGTACTTC
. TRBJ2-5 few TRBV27 CASSPWAGGETQYF TGTGCCAGCAGTCCGTGGGCCGGGGGAGAGACCCAGTACTTC
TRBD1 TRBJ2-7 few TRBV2 CASITNDRAYEQYF TGTGCCAGTATTACTAATGACAGGGCGTACGAGCAGTACTTC
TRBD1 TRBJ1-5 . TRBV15 CATSRDAGGQPQHF TGTGCCACCAGCAGAGATGCAGGGGGTCAGCCCCAGCATTTT
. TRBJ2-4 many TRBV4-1 CASSQDGGARLQYF TGCGCCAGCAGCCAAGATGGGGGGGCCCGACTTCAGTACTTC
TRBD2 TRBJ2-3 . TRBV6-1 CASSGSGLGESDTQYF TGTGCCAGCAGTGGGTCGGGACTAGGGGAATCAGATACGCAGTATTTT
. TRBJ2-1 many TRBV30 CAWRRAAYNEQFF TGTGCCTGGAGGAGGGCTGCCTACAATGAGCAGTTCTTC
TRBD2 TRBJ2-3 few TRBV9 CASSVGGGEDTQYF TGTGCCAGCAGCGTAGGCGGGGGAGAAGATACGCAGTATTTT
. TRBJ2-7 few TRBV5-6 CASSRTGLVEQYF TGTGCCAGCAGCCGGACGGGTCTGGTCGAGCAGTACTTC
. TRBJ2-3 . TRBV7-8 CASSRQPRDTQYF TGTGCCAGCAGCCGACAGCCCCGAGATACGCAGTATTTT
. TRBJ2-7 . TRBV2 CASSERLKEGEQYF TGTGCCAGCAGTGAACGGTTGAAGGAGGGCGAGCAGTACTTC